A single sample gave rise to the 5 T cell receptor beta chains below, sequenced in a study of lymphopenia after photon versus proton radiotherapy. The table came from immunoSEQ multiplex PCR; TCRdb's copy has only in-frame clones and leaves some out. The repertoire has over 50,000 clones, approximately 86% of them found once; the top ten carry roughly 2.1%. The sample in question was peripheral blood, obtained from a patient treated with photon-based radiotherapy. The receptors derive from a middle-aged man with gastric cancer.

This chain joins TRBV5-1 and TRBJ2-1; TRBD2 agrees at 7 bases. The CDR3 is 16 residues long. The V gene's germline CDR1 is SGHRS and CDR2 YFSETQ. V gave up 0 bases and J gave up 5 bases; unmatched junction bases: 8. CDR3 DNA sequence: TGCGCCAGCAGCTTGGATGTGGGCGGGGGAGACAATGAGCAGTTCTTC. Translating it yields CASSLDVGGGDNEQFF.

The rearrangement joins TRBV6-1 to TRBJ1-1; 12 nucleotides align to TRBD1. V dropped 7 bases and J dropped 7; count of bases not matched to a gene: 7. CDR1 and CDR2 (germline): MNHNS, SASEGT. The CDR3 spans 14 residues. CDR3 coding DNA: TGTGCCAGCACCGAGGGACAGGGGGCGAATGAAGCTTTCTTT. Amino acid sequence: CASTEGQGANEAFF.

This clone was seen only a few times. V gene TRBV30 combines with J gene TRBJ1-2; weak D call: TRBD1 (5 bases). This CDR3 has 13 amino acids. Germline loops: CDR1 GTSNPN, CDR2 SVGIG (reference sequence). With 3 bases removed from V and 7 bases from J, the gap between germline ends came to 15 bases. CDR3 sequence: CAWRSLGDSGYTF. The CDR3 DNA follows: TGTGCCTGGAGATCGTTGGGTGACAGTGGCTACACCTTC.

The rearrangement links TRBV19 to TRBJ1-6, with 7 nucleotides matching TRBD1. The CDR3 has 14 residues. CDR1 and CDR2 (germline): LNHDA, SQIVND (reference sequence). The V segment lost 3 bases and the J segment 6 bases; nucleotides outside the gene matches: 2. The DNA for the CDR3 is TGTGCCAGTAGTATGGACAGGAGTAATTCACCCCTCCACTTT. As protein: CASSMDRSNSPLHF.

J is TRBJ2-2 and V is TRBV5-8; D uncertain. The CDR3 length is 16 residues. V gave up 1 base and J gave up 2 bases, with 12 bases separating them. Per germline, CDR1 SGHTS and CDR2 YDEGEE. As DNA, the CDR3 is TGTGCCAGCAGCTTGACGATCGCCCTCAACACCGGGGAGCTGTTTTTT. Its translation is CASSLTIALNTGELFF.